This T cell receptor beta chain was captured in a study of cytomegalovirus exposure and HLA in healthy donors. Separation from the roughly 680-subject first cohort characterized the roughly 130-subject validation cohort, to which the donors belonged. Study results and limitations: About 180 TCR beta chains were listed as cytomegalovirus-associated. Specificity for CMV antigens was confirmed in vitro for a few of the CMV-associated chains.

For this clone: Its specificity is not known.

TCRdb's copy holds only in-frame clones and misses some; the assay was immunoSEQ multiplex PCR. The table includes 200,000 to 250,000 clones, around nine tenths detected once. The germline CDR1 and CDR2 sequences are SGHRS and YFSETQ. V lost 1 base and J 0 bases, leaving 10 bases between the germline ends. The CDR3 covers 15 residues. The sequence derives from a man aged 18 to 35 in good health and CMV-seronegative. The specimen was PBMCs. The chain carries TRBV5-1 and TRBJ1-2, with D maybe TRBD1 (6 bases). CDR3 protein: CASSLSGGSNYGYTF. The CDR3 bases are TGCGCCAGCAGCTTGTCGGGGGGCTCTAACTATGGCTACACCTTC.